This T cell receptor beta chain emerged from a study of CD8 T cells in ankylosing spondylitis. Regarding the study as a whole: Prior literature has documented some motif variants in synovial fluid and blood from reactive arthritis. Reportedly, disease-linked clones are significantly enriched in ankylosing spondylitis patients' matched synovial fluid. Researchers report that disease-linked clones proved CD8+ and relatively rare in peripheral blood.

Trimming cost V 1 base and J 4 bases, with 14 bases left between them. Per the germline V gene, CDR1 is MGHRA and CDR2 is YSYEKL. This CDR3 is built from 15 residues. Concerning this clonotype: Its antigen is still unknown.

Quantitative 5'-RACE with molecular barcodes was used to make the TCR beta libraries. TCRdb independently ran MiXCR on the 5' RACE reads; one entry per CDR3 protein. The repertoire holds around 150,000 distinct CDR3 sequences, with around 17% as singletons. The J gene is TRBJ2-7, the V gene TRBV4-1; D assignment may be TRBD1 or TRBD2 (6 bases each). This clonotype was sampled from a male donor with ankylosing spondylitis or in good health (not recorded which). Sequencing was done on a sample of blood, either unsorted or a sorted T cell fraction (not recorded which). CDR3 residues: CASSQGDIGGYEQYF. CDR3 DNA: TGCGCCAGCAGCCAAGGGGACATAGGGGGGTACGAGCAGTACTTC.